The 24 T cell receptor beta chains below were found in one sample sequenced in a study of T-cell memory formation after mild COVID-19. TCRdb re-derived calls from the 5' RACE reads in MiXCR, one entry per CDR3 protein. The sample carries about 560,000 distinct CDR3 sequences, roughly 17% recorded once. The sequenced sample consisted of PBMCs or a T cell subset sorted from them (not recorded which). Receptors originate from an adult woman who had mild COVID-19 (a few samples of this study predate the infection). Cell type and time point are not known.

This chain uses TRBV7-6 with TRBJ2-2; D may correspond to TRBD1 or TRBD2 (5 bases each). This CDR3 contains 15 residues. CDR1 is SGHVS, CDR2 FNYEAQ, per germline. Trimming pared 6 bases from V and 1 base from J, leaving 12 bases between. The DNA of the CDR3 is TGTGCCAGCAGGGCCGGGACCATGAACACCGGGGAGCTGTTTTTT. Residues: CASRAGTMNTGELFF.

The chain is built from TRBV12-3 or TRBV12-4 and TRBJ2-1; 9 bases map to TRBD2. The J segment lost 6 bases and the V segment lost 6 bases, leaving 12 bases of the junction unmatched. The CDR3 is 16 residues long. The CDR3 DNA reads TGTGCCAGCAGCCCCGGCGCGGGAGGGCCTTTCAATGAGCAGTTCTTC. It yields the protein CASSPGAGGPFNEQFF.

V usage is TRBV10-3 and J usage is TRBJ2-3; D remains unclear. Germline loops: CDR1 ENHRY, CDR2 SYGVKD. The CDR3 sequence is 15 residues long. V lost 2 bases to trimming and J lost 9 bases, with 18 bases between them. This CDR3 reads CAISEVLPQGRTQYF. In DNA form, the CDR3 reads TGTGCCATCAGTGAGGTACTCCCACAAGGACGCACGCAGTATTTT.

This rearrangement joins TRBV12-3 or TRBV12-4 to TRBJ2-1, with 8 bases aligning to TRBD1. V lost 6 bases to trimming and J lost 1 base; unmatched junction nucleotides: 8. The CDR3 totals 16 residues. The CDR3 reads CASSPRQGRSYNEQFF. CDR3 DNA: TGTGCCAGCAGCCCCAGACAGGGGAGGTCCTACAATGAGCAGTTCTTC.

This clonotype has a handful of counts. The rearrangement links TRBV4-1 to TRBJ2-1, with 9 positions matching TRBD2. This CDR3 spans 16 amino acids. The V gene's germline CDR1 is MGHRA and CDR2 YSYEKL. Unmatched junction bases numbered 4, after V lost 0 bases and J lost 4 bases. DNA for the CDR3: TGCGCCAGCAGCCAAGATGGGAGCGGGGGGTACAATGAGCAGTTCTTC. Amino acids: CASSQDGSGGYNEQFF.

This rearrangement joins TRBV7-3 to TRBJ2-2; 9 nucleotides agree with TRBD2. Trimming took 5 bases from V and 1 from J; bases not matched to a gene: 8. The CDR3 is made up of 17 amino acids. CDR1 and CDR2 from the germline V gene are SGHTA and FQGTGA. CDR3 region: CASSPSPLAGNTGELFF. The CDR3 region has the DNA TGTGCCAGCAGCCCTAGTCCACTAGCGGGGAACACCGGGGAGCTGTTTTTT.

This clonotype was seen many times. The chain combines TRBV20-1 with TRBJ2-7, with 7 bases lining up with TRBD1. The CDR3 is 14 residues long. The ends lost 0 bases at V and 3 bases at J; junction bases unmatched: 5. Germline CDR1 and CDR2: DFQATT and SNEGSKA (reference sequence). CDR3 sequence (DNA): TGCAGTGCTAGAGATGGGGGACAGTTCTACGAGCAGTACTTC. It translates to CSARDGGQFYEQYF.

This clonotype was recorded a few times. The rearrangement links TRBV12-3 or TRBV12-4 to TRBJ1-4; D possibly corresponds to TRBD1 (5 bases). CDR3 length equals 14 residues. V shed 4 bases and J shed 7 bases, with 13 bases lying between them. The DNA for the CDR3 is TGTGCCAGCAGTTGGTGGGGCGCGAGTGAAAAACTGTTTTTT. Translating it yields CASSWWGASEKLFF.

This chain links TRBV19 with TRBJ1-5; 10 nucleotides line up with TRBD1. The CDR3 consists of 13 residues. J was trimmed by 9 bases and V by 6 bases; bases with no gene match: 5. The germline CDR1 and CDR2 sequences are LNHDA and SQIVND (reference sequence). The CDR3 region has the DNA TGTGCCAGTAGAGGACAGGGGGATCGGCCCCAGCATTTT. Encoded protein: CASRGQGDRPQHF.

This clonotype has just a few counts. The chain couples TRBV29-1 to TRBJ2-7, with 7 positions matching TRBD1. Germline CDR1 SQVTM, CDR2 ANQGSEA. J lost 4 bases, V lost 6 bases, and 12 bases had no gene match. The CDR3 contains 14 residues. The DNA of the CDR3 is TGCAGCGTAGCCGGGACAGTGACATCTTACGAGCAGTACTTC. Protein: CSVAGTVTSYEQYF.

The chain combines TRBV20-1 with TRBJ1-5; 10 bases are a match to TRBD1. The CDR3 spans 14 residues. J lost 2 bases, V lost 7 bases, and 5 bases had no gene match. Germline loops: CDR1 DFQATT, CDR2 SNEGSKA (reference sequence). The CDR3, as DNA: TGCAGTGGCCTGACAGGGGGCGGCAATCAGCCCCAGCATTTT. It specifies CSGLTGGGNQPQHF.

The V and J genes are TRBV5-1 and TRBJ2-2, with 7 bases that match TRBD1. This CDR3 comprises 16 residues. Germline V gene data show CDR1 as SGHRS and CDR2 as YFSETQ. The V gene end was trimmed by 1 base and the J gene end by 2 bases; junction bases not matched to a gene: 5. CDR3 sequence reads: CASSLTGEINTGELFF. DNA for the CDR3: TGCGCCAGCAGCTTGACAGGGGAAATTAACACCGGGGAGCTGTTTTTT.

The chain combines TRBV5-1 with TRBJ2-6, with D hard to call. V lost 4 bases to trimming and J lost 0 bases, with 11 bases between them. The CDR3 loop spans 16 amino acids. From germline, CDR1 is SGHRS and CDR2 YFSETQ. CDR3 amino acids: CASSAMASSGANVLTF. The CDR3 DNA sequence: TGCGCCAGCAGCGCAATGGCGAGCTCTGGGGCCAACGTCCTGACTTTC.

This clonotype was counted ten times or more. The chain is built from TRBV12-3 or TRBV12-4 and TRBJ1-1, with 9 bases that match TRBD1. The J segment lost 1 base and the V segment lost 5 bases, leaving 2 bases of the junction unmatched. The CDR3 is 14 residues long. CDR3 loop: CASSEGQGNTEAFF. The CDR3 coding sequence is TGTGCCAGCAGTGAGGGACAGGGGAACACTGAAGCTTTCTTT.

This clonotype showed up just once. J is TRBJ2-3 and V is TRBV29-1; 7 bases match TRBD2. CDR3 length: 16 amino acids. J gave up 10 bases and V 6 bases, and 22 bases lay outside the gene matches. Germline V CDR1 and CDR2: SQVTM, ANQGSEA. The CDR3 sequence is CSVQTTSLAMRAAQYF. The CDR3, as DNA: TGCAGCGTGCAAACGACTAGCTTGGCGATGAGGGCTGCGCAGTATTTT.

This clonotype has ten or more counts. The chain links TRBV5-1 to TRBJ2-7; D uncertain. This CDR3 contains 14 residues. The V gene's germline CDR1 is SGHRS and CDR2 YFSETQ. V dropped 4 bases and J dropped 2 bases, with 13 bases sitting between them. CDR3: CASSLSAGTYEQYF. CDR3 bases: TGCGCCAGCAGCCTCTCGGCAGGTACCTACGAGCAGTACTTC.

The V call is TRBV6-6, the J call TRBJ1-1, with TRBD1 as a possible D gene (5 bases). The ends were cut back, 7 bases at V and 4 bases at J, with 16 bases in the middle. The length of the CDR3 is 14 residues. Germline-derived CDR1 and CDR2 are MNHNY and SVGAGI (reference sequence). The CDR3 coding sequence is TGTGCCAGCATTATGCGGGCAGGGACCACTGAAGCTTTCTTT. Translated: CASIMRAGTTEAFF.

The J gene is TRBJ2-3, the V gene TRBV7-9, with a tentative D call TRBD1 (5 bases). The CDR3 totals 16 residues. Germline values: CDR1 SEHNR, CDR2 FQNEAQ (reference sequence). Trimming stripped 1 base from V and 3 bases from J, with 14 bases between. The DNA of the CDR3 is TGTGCCAGCAGCTTAGTTTGGACACGCAGAACAGATACGCAGTATTTT. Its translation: CASSLVWTRRTDTQYF.

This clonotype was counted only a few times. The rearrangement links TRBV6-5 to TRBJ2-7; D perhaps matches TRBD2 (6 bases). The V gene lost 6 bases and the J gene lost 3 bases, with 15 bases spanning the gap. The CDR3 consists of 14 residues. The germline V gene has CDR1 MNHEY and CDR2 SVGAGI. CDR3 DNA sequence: TGTGCCAGCAGCCCCGACCCGACTAGCTACGAGCAGTACTTC. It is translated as CASSPDPTSYEQYF.

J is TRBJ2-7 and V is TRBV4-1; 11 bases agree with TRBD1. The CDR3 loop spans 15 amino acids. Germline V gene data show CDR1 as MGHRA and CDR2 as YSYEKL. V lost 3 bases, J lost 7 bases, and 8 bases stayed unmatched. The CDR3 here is CASSHGTGGLGEQYF. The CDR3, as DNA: TGCGCCAGCAGCCACGGGACAGGGGGGCTGGGGGAGCAGTACTTC.

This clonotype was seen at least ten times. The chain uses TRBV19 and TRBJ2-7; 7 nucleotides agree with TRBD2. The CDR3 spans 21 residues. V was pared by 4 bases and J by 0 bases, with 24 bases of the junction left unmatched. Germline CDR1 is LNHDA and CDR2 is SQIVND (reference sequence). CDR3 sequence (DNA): TGTGCCAGTAGTACCTCCTTCGGGGCGGGAGATGGTACCGAATTCTCCTACGAGCAGTACTTC. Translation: CASSTSFGAGDGTEFSYEQYF.

The CDR3 spells CASSHPTGGYEQFF. As DNA, the CDR3 is TGTGCCAGCAGCCATCCGACCGGGGGGTATGAGCAGTTCTTC. The V call is TRBV14, the J call TRBJ2-1, with 7 bases fitting TRBD2. The CDR3 length is 14 residues. CDR1 is SGHDN, CDR2 FVKESK, per germline. V trimming: 3 bases; J trimming: 8 bases; junction bases outside the gene matches: 7.

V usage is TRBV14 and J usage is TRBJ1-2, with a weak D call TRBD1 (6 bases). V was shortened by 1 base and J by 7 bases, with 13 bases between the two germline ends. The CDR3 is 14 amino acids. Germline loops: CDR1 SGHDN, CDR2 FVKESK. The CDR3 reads CASSQVQGTGGYTF. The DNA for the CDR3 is TGTGCCAGCAGCCAAGTACAGGGCACCGGTGGCTACACCTTC.

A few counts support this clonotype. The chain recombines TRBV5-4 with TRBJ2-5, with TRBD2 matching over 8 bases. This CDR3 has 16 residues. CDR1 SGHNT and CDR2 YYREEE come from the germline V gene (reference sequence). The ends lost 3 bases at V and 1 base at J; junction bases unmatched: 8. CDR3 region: CASSSTGAGGQETQYF. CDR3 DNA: TGTGCCAGCAGCTCGACGGGTGCGGGGGGCCAAGAGACCCAGTACTTC. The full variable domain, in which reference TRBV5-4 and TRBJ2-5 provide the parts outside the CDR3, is ETGVTQSPTHLIKTRGQQVTLRCSSQSGHNTVSWYQQALGQGPQFIFQYYREEENGRGNFPPRFSGLQFPNYSSELNVNALELDDSALYLCASSSTGAGGQETQYFGPGTRLLVL.